This T cell receptor (beta chain) appears in the sequencing data of a study of blood T cell repertoires in COVID-19. The length of the CDR3 is 13 residues. Germline CDR1 reads MDHEN; CDR2 reads SYDVKM. Deletions cut 3 bases from V and 2 bases from J, with 5 bases between. Using immunoSEQ multiplex PCR, the repertoire was profiled, and TCRdb retains in-frame clones only, with some absent. Of around 300,000 clones detected, over 75% appear once; the ten largest clones hold roughly 5%. Participants were aged about 18 to 100 years, lived in about 26 US areas, and enrolled virtually. Grouping used clinical history reported by participants in a survey and questionnaire.

The J gene is TRBJ2-1, the V gene TRBV28; D is ambiguous. The TCR originated in a woman aged 25 to 39 who had recovered from COVID-19. Source material: PBMCs or T cells enriched from blood (not recorded which). The CDR3 spells CASSLAPYNEQFF. In DNA, the CDR3 is TGTGCCAGCAGTTTGGCCCCCTACAATGAGCAGTTCTTC.